This T cell receptor (beta chain) was recorded in a study of cytomegalovirus exposure and HLA in healthy donors. PCR employed 60 Vbeta and 13 Jbeta primers. Original data processing: Around 10 million shared chains were among about 80 million unique TCR beta chains counted in a later analysis. Method: immunoSEQ multiplex PCR; TCRdb's copy keeps in-frame clones and lacks some. The V and J calls and clone size come from that table; D and trimming were worked out from the DNA. The data hold approximately 170,000 clones, with around 68% observed a single time. Study-level results: There was a cluster of highly shared sequence variants that was likely a sequencing artifact.

Comment on this clone: The antigen is undetermined.

Sequencing input: PBMCs. The receptor was derived from a middle-aged man in good health and CMV-seronegative.

For the CDR3, the DNA is TGTGCCACTTCCCAGGACAGCTATAATTCACCCCTCCACTTT. This encodes CATSQDSYNSPLHF. The rearrangement links TRBV5-8 to TRBJ1-6; possible D gene TRBD1, 6 bases. Trimming shortened V by 9 bases and J by 3 bases, and 13 bases separated the two germline ends. CDR3 length equals 14 residues. The germline gives CDR1 SGHTS, CDR2 YDEGEE.